The clone carrying this T cell receptor beta chain has only a few counts. The source of the sample is a study of T-cell memory formation after mild COVID-19. One entry per CDR3 protein, called by TCRdb with MiXCR from the 5' RACE reads. The sample contains approximately 65,000 distinct CDR3 sequences, over 15% of which appear only once. Material for sequencing was PBMCs or a T cell subset sorted from them (not recorded which). This clonotype was obtained from an adult woman who had mild COVID-19 (a few samples of this study predate the infection). Cell type and time point are not known.

This CDR3 reads CASNPLTGVVSYEQYF. The CDR3 bases are TGTGCCAGCAATCCTCTTACAGGGGTGGTCTCCTACGAGCAGTACTTC. J is TRBJ2-7 and V is TRBV12-3 or TRBV12-4; the match to TRBD1 covers 7 bases. V shed 7 bases and J 0 bases; nucleotides not matched to a gene: 12. The CDR3 consists of 16 residues.